This TCR beta chain was recovered during a study of blood T cell repertoires in COVID-19. The wider study: Samples of COVID-19 (acute and convalescent) were obtained from the United States, Italy and Spain.

Germline V gives CDR1 MGHRA, CDR2 YSYEKL. The CDR3 covers 15 residues. V was trimmed by 4 bases and J by 0 bases, leaving 12 bases between them. The assay was immunoSEQ multiplex PCR, and TCRdb's table has in-frame clones only and misses some. The table records about 56,000 clones, roughly nine tenths of them present only once. This receptor was obtained from a human donor in a cohort sampled during active COVID-19. Specimen: peripheral blood. This chain connects TRBV4-1 to TRBJ1-1; a weak D match, TRBD1 (6 bases). The CDR3 sequence is CASSPAGQMNTEAFF. The CDR3 DNA reads as TGCGCCAGCAGCCCGGCCGGACAGATGAACACTGAAGCTTTCTTT.